The 3 T cell receptor beta chains listed next were all sequenced from one sample in a study of CD8 T cells in Susac syndrome. The RNA, 0.5 to 1 ug, was put through reverse transcription using random hexamers. TCRdb redid the calling of the immunoSEQ multiplex PCR reads with MiXCR, one entry per CDR3 protein. The sample holds under 150,000 distinct CDR3 sequences; around 94% are singletons and the top ten take around 0.12%. The sample comprised CD4+ T cells from PBMCs. Receptor source: a human donor with multiple sclerosis.

The CDR3 DNA sequence: TGTGCCAGCAGGCAAGGAACCTCCTACGAGCAGTACTTC. Encoded protein: CASRQGTSYEQYF. The rearrangement joins TRBV6-5 to TRBJ2-7; D gene ambiguous. Germline-derived CDR1 and CDR2 are MNHEY and SVGAGI. V was clipped by 6 bases and J by 0 bases, with 9 bases between them. This CDR3 is 13 amino acids long.

Here the CDR3 DNA reads TGTGCCAGCAGCCAAGATATGGCGGCAGGGGGCCGGAAGACCCAGTACTTC. This translates into CASSQDMAAGGRKTQYF. The rearrangement joins TRBV3-1 to TRBJ2-5, with TRBD1 identical over 8 bases. V lost 0 bases and J lost 6; bases outside the gene matches: 12. This CDR3 comprises 17 residues. The germline V gene encodes CDR1 LGHDT and CDR2 YNNKEL (reference sequence).

This clonotype appeared once. J is TRBJ2-5 and V is TRBV7-2; D gene uncertain. Trimming stripped 0 bases from V and 3 bases from J, with 11 bases between. Per germline, CDR1 SGHTA and CDR2 FQGNSA. The CDR3 runs 15 residues. The CDR3, as DNA: TGTGCCAGCAGCTTAGCCGAACAGAGAGAAGAGACCCAGTACTTC. Residues: CASSLAEQREETQYF.